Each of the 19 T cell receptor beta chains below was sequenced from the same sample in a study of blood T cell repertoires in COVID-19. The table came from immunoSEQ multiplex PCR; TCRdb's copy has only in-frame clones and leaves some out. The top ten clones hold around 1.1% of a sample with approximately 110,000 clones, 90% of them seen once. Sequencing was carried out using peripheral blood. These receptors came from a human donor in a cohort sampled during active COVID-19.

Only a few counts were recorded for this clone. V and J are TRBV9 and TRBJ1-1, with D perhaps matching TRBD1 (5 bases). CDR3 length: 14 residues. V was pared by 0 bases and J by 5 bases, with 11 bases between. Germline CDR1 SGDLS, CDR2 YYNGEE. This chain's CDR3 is CASSVATGETEAFF. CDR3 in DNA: TGTGCCAGCAGCGTAGCTACGGGGGAGACTGAAGCTTTCTTT.

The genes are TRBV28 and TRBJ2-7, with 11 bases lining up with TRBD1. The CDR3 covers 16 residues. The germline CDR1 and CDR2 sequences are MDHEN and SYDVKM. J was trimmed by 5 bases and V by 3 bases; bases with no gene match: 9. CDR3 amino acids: CASSFPGQGAVDEQYF. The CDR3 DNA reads TGTGCCAGCAGTTTCCCTGGACAGGGGGCGGTCGACGAGCAGTACTTC.

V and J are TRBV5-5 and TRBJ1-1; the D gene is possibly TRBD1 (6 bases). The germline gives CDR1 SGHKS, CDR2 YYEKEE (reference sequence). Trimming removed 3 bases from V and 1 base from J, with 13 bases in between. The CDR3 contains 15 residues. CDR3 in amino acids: CASSWWTAPNTEAFF. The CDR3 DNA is TGTGCCAGCAGCTGGTGGACAGCTCCGAACACTGAAGCTTTCTTT.

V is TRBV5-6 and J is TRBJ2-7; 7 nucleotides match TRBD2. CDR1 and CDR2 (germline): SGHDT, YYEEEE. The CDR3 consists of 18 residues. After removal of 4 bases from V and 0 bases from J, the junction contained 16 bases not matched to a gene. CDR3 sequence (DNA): TGTGCCAGCAGCGGGCAGGGACTATCTGAACTTTACTCCTACGAGCAGTACTTC. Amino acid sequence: CASSGQGLSELYSYEQYF.

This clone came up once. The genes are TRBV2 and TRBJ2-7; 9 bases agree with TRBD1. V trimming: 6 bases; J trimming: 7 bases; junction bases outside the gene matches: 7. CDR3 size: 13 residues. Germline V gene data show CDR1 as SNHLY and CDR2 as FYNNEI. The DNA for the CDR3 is TGTGCCAGCAGGCCAGAGACAGGGGGGGAGCAGTACTTC. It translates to CASRPETGGEQYF.

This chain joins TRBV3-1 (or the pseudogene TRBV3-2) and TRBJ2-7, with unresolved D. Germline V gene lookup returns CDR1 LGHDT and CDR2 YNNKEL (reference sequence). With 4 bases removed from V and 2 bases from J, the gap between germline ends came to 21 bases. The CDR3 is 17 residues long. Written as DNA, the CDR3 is TGTGCCAGCAGCCTCCCCGGCCAAAAGCGAGTGACCTACGAGCAGTACTTC. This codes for CASSLPGQKRVTYEQYF.

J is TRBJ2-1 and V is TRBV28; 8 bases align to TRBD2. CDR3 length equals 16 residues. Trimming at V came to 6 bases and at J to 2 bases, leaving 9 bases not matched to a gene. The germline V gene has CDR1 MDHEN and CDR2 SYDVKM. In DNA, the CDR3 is TGTGCCAGCAGCACAGCGGGAGTACTCGCCTACAATGAGCAGTTCTTC. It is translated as CASSTAGVLAYNEQFF.

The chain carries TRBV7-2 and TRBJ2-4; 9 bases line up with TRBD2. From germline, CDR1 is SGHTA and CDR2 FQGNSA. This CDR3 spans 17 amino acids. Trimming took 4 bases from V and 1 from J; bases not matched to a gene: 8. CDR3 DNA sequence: TGTGCCAGCAGCTCCCAAATAAGCGGGAGGGCCAAAAACATTCAGTACTTC. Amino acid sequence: CASSSQISGRAKNIQYF.

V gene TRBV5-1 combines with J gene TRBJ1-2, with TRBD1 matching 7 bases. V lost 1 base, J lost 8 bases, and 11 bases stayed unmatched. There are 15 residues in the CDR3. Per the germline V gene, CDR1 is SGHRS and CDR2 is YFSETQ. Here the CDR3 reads CASSLLAGGRRGYTF. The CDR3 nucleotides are TGCGCCAGCAGCTTGTTGGCAGGGGGGAGAAGGGGCTACACCTTC.

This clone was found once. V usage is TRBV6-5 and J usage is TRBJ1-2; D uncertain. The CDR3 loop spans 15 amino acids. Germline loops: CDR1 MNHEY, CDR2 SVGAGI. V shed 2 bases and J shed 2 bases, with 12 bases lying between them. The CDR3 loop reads CASSYGSGKNYGYTF. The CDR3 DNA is TGTGCCAGCAGTTACGGATCAGGAAAAAACTATGGCTACACCTTC.

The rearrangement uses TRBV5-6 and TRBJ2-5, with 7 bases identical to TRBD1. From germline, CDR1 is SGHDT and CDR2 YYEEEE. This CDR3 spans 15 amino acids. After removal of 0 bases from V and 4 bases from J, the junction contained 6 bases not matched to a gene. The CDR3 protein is CASSLESTGSETQYF. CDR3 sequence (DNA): TGTGCCAGCAGCTTGGAGTCGACAGGGTCAGAGACCCAGTACTTC.

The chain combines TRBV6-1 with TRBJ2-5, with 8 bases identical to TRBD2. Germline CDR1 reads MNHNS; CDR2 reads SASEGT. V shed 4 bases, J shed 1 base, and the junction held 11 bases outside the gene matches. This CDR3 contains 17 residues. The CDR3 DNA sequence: TGTGCCAGCAGTGTCAGGGCGGGGGGCCTCGGCCAAGAGACCCAGTACTTC. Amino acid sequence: CASSVRAGGLGQETQYF.

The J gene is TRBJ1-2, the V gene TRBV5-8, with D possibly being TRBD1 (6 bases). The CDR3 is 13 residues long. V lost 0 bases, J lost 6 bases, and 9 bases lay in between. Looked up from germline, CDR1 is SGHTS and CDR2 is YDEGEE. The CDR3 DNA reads TGTGCCAGCAGCTTGGACAGGGATAATGGCTACACCTTC. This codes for CASSLDRDNGYTF.

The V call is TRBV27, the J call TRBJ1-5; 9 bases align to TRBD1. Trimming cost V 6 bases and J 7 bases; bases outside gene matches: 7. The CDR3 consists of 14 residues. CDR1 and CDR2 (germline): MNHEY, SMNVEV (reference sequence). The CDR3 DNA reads TGTGCCAGCAGCCCAAACAGGGGGCGGCAGCCCCAGCATTTT. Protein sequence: CASSPNRGRQPQHF.

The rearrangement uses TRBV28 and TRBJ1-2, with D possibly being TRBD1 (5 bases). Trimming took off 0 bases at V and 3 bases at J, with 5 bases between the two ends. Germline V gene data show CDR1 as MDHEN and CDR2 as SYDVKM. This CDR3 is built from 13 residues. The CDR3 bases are TGTGCCAGCAGTTTATGGACAGACTATGGCTACACCTTC. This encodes CASSLWTDYGYTF.

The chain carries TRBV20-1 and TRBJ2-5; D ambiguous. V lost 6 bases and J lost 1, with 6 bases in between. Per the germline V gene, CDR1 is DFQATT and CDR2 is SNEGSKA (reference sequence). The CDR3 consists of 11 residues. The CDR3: CSAPVQETQYF. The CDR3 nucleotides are TGCAGTGCCCCAGTCCAAGAGACCCAGTACTTC.

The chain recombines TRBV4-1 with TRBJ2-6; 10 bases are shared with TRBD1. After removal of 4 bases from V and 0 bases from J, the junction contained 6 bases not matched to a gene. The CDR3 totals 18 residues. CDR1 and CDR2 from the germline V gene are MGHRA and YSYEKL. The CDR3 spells CASSRPGQGYSGANVLTF. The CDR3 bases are TGCGCCAGCAGCCGACCGGGACAGGGGTACTCTGGGGCCAACGTCCTGACTTTC.

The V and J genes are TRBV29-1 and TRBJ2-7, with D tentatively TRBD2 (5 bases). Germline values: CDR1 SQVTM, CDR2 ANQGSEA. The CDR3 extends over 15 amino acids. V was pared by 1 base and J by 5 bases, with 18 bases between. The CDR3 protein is CSVEVRGSRVNEQYF. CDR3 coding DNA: TGCAGCGTTGAAGTTCGAGGGAGCCGGGTGAACGAGCAGTACTTC.

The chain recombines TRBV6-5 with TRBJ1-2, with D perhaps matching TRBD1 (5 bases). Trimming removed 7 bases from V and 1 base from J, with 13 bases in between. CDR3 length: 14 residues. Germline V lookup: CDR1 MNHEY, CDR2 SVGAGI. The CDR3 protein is CASTHRGGNYGYTF. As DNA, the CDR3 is TGTGCCAGCACCCACCGGGGGGGTAACTATGGCTACACCTTC.